This T cell receptor beta chain was documented in a study of blood T cell repertoires in COVID-19. Libraries were prepared by immunoSEQ multiplex PCR; TCRdb keeps only in-frame clonotypes and omits some of them. Of roughly 400,000 clones in the sample, about 88% were seen once. Participant ages covered about 18 to 100 years across 24 US areas. V lost 1 base and J 6 bases, leaving 12 bases between the germline ends. The germline V gene has CDR1 SEHNR and CDR2 FQNEAQ (reference sequence). The CDR3 extends over 14 amino acids. Sequencing used PBMCs or T cells enriched from blood (not recorded which). This sequence joins TRBV7-9 and TRBJ1-2, with D unresolved. The source of this sequence is a woman in her late teens or twenties who had been exposed to COVID-19. The CDR3 DNA is TGTGCCAGCAGCTTAGGGGCGAGGGCAGATGGCTACACCTTC. Protein: CASSLGARADGYTF.